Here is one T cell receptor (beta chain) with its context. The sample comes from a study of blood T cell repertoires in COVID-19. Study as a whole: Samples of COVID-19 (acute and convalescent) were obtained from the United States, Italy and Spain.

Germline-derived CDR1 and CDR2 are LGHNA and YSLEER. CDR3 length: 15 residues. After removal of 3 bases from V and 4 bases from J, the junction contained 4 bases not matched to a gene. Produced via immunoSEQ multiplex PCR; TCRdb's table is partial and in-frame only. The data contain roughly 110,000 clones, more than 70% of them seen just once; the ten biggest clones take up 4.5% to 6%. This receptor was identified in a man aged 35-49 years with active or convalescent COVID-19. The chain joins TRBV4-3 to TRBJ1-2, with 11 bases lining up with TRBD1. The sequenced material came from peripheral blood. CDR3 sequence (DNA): TGCGCCAGCAGCCATCCGGGACAGGGGGTCTATGGCTACACCTTC. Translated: CASSHPGQGVYGYTF.